This T cell receptor beta chain was captured by sequencing in a study of vaccination and CD4 T cells after COVID-19. As regards this clonotype: Its antigen remains unidentified.

Study results and caveats: A nonsignificant rise from around 20 to 38 was seen in the median number of SARS-CoV-2-reactive clonotypes.

As for treatment: approximately 9-day PBMC culture with coronavirus spike peptide pools or control peptides (ViraFEST assay). Using peptide pools, antigen-specific T cells were expanded in ViraFEST before TCRs were sequenced. An Oncomine TCR Beta short-read assay was used to sequence the DNA from cultured CD4+ T cells. TCRdb re-analysed the PCR reads in MiXCR, keeping a single row per CDR3 protein. The sample yields 10,000 or so distinct CDR3 sequences, around 28% seen once. This CDR3 region has 13 residues. Germline V gives CDR1 SQVTM, CDR2 ANQGSEA. Losses at the gene ends were 5 bases for V and 3 bases for J; bases not matched to a gene: 3.

Sequencing was performed on CD4+ T cells from blood, cultured in vitro, taken before SARS-CoV-2 vaccination. The receptor comes from a human donor who received a COVID-19 vaccine. The chain joins TRBV29-1 to TRBJ2-7; 11 bases line up with TRBD1. CDR3 nucleotides: TGCAGCGTTTTTGGGACAGGGGGCTACGAGCAGTACTTC. Translation: CSVFGTGGYEQYF.